What follows is one T cell receptor beta chain and its context. Its target is not known. Both 60 Vbeta primers and 13 Jbeta primers went into the PCR. This table comes from immunoSEQ multiplex PCR, and its TCRdb copy is limited to in-frame clones, with some not included. This repertoire shows roughly 100,000 clones, over 70% found once; its top ten account for 2.5% to 3.5%. CDR3 size: 14 residues. V was clipped by 5 bases and J by 16 bases; unmatched bases: 13. Per germline, CDR1 SEHNR and CDR2 FQNEAQ (reference sequence). The data were taken from a study of cytomegalovirus exposure and HLA in healthy donors. Turning to the study itself: In terms of ancestry, the Caucasian-associated cluster contained about 80% of the roughly 400 genotyped donors. Findings and limits, study-wide: Some public TCRs appeared in many individuals, while most sequences were rare.

Donors showed nominal health when sampled, although they likely had unrecorded immune exposures. The chain uses TRBV7-9 and TRBJ2-1; 11 bases line up with TRBD2. The material sequenced was PBMCs. This clonotype originated in a female donor in good health and CMV-seronegative. CDR3 sequence: CASSSIYSGRAFFF. For the CDR3, the DNA is TGTGCCAGCAGCAGCATATATAGCGGGAGGGCCTTTTTCTTC.